The sequence of this T cell receptor (beta chain) was determined in a study of blood T cell repertoires in COVID-19. Background on the study: The analysed material was cDNA or gDNA that came from T cells, B-cell-depleted T cells, or PBMCs.

Original methodology: Amplification from reference gene primers served as the basis for estimated nucleated cell counts. Sequencing used immunoSEQ multiplex PCR; TCRdb keeps in-frame clones, though not all of them. V and J calls and clone size are copied from that table; D and trimming were computed from the DNA. This sample has fewer than 250,000 clones, with 65% to 90% found just once. V was clipped by 0 bases and J by 8 bases, with 14 bases between them. The length of the CDR3 is 15 residues. The germline CDR1 and CDR2 sequences are LGHNA and YSLEER. The chain is built from TRBV4-3 and TRBJ1-5, with D possibly TRBD1 on 6 matching bases. The specimen was peripheral blood. The clonotype comes from a woman aged 45-59 years with acute or convalescent COVID-19. CDR3 in amino acids: CASSQDGGGAEPQHF. DNA for the CDR3: TGCGCCAGCAGCCAAGATGGGGGGGGCGCGGAGCCCCAGCATTTT.